The clone carrying this T cell receptor (beta chain) came up many times. Its antigen is unidentified. This entry comes from a study of T cells after posttransplantation cyclophosphamide. Method: immunoSEQ multiplex PCR; TCRdb's copy keeps in-frame clones and lacks some. The sample holds some 43,000 clones, and no clone turns up only once. The related graft donor's blood sample was taken on the day of bone marrow donation. Points from the study as a whole: Recipient CMV seropositivity and CMV reactivation strongly tracked TRB clonality. Donor CD8+ memory clones often dominated recipient blood repertoires at later times.

This sequence was found in a middle-aged man in good health, CMV-negative, and a related stem cell transplant donor. Input material: PBMCs.

Written as DNA, the CDR3 is TGTGCCAGCAGCCAATGGCAGAACACCGGGGAGCTGTTTTTT. Protein sequence: CASSQWQNTGELFF. The chain combines TRBV14 with TRBJ2-2, with D unclear. Trimming pared 2 bases from V and 1 base from J, leaving 5 bases between. CDR3 length equals 14 residues. CDR1 SGHDN and CDR2 FVKESK come from the germline V gene.